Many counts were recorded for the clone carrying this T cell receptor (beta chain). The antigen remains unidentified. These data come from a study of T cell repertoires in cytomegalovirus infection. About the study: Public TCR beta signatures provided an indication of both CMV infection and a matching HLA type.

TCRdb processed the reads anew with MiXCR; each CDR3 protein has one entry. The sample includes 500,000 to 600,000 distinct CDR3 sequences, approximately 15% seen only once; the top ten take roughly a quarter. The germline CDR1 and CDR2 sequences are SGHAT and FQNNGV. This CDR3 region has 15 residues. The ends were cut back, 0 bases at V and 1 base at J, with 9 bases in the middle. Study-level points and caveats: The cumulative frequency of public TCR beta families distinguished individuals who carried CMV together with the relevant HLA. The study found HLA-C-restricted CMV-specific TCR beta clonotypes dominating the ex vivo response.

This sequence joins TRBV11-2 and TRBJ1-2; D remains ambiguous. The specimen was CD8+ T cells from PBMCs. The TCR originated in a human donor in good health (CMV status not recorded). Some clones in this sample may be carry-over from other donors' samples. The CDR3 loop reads CASSLEAGINYGYTF. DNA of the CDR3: TGTGCCAGCAGCTTAGAAGCGGGGATTAACTATGGCTACACCTTC.